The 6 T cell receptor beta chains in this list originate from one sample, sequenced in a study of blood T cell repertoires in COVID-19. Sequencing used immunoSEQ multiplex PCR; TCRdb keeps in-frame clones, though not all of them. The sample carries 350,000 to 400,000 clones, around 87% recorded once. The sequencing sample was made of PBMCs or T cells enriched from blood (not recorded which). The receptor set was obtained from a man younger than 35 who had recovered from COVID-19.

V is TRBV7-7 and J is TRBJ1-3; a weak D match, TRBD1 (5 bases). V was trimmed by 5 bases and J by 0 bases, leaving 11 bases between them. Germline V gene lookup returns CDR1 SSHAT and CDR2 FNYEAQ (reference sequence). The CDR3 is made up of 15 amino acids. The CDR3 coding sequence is TGTGCCAGCAGCGTAGACAGTAGCTCTGGAAACACCATATATTTT. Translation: CASSVDSSSGNTIYF.

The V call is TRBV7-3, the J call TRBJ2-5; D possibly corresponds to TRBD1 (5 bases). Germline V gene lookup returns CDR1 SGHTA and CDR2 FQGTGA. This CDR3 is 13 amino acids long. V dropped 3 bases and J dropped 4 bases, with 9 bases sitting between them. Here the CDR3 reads CASSLTQGETQYF. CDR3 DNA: TGTGCCAGCAGCTTGACCCAGGGAGAGACCCAGTACTTC.

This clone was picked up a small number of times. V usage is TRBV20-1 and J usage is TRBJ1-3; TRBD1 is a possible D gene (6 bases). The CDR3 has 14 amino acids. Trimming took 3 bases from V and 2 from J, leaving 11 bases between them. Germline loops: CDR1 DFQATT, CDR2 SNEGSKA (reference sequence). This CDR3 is CSASWAGAGNTIYF. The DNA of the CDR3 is TGCAGTGCTAGTTGGGCAGGGGCTGGAAACACCATATATTTT.

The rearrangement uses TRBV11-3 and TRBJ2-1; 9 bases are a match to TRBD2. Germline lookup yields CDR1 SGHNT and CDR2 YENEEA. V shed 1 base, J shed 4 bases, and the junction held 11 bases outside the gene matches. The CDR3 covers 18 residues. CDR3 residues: CASSLGSPGAGGYNEQFF. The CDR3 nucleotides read TGTGCCAGCAGCTTAGGATCCCCAGGGGCGGGAGGGTACAATGAGCAGTTCTTC.

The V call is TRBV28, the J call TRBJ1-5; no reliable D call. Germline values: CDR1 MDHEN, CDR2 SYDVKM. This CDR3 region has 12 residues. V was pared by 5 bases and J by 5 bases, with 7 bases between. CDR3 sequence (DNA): TGTGCCAGCAGTAGCGGAGATCAGCCCCAGCATTTT. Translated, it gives CASSSGDQPQHF.

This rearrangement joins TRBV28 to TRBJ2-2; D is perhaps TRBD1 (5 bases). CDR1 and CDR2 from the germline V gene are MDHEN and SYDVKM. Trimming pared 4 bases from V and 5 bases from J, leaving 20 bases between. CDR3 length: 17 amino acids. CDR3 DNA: TGTGCCAGCAGTTCTTTCTTAGCAGGGTTCTCGACCGGGGAGCTGTTTTTT. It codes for CASSSFLAGFSTGELFF.